This T cell receptor beta chain originates from a study of blood T cell repertoires in COVID-19. At the level of the study: Researchers got acute and convalescent COVID-19 samples from the United States, Italy and Spain. The analysed material was cDNA or gDNA that came from T cells, B-cell-depleted T cells, or PBMCs.

Trimming cost V 4 bases and J 7 bases; bases outside gene matches: 10. Germline loops: CDR1 LGHDT, CDR2 YNNKEL (reference sequence). The CDR3 length is 15 residues. In the original processing: Amplified reference gene primers provided the basis for estimating nucleated cell counts. Repertoires were generated with immunoSEQ multiplex PCR, while TCRdb's copy carries only in-frame clones and drops some. The D gene and trimming were derived from the DNA, and the V and J assignments and clone size from that table. The table records about 68,000 clones, 70% to 90% of them present only once. The receptor was isolated from a man in his fifties or sixties with acute or convalescent COVID-19. Sequencing was performed on peripheral blood. This rearrangement joins TRBV3-1 (or the pseudogene TRBV3-2) to TRBJ2-1, with TRBD1 identical over 7 bases. CDR3 protein: CASSPRQGLRNEQFF. The CDR3 DNA reads as TGTGCCAGCAGCCCCCGACAGGGATTGCGAAATGAGCAGTTCTTC.